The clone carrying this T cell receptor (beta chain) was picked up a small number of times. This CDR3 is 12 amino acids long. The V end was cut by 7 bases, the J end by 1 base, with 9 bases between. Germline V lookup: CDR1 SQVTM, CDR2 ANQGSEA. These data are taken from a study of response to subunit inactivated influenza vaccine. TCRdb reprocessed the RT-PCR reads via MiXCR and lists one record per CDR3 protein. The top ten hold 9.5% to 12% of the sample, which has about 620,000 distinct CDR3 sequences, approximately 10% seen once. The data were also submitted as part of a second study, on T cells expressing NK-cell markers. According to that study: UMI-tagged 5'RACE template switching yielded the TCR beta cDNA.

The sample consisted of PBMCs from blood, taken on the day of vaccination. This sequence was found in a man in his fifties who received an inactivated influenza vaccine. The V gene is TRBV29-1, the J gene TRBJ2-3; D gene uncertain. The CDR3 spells CSGHRGTDTQYF. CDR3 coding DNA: TGCAGCGGGCATAGGGGCACAGATACGCAGTATTTT.